Below are 19 T cell receptor beta chains sequenced from a single sample in a study of shared clonotypes between healthy human individuals. Clones were read by immunoSEQ multiplex PCR, and TCRdb kept only the in-frame ones, dropping some. The table lists roughly 2.1 million clones, 85% to 95% of them singletons. Naive CD8 cells were CD45RO-negative, positively selected for CCR7, excluding terminally differentiated effector memory CD45RA+ cells. What was sequenced was naive CD8+ T cells from PBMCs. The receptors derive from a young man in good health. Some clones in this sample may be carry-over from other donors' samples.

The chain employs TRBV10-3 and TRBJ2-1; 11 bases agree with TRBD2. The CDR3 is 14 amino acids. Looked up from germline, CDR1 is ENHRY and CDR2 is SYGVKD. The V segment lost 6 bases and the J segment 9 bases; nucleotides outside the gene matches: 7. Here the CDR3 reads CAIRRLAGIGEQFF. The CDR3, as DNA: TGTGCCATCAGGAGACTAGCGGGAATCGGTGAGCAGTTCTTC.

The V gene is TRBV11-3, the J gene TRBJ1-3; D may be TRBD1 (5 bases). Germline CDR1 SGHNT, CDR2 YENEEA. V was pared by 6 bases and J by 9 bases, with 21 bases between. This CDR3 comprises 15 residues. The CDR3 spells CASRSGAGQWGTIYF. In DNA form, the CDR3 reads TGTGCCAGCAGATCCGGGGCTGGGCAGTGGGGCACCATATATTTT.

This chain joins TRBV6-1 and TRBJ1-2, with D perhaps matching TRBD1 (5 bases). Germline V gives CDR1 MNHNS, CDR2 SASEGT. CDR3 length: 12 amino acids. Trimming stripped 3 bases from V and 8 bases from J, with 10 bases between. DNA for the CDR3: TGTGCCAGCAGTGACAGGGTGCGCGGCTACACCTTC. It translates to CASSDRVRGYTF.

This chain uses TRBV4-1 with TRBJ2-5, with TRBD2 identical over 8 bases. Trimming cost V 2 bases and J 5 bases; bases outside gene matches: 4. The CDR3 is 14 residues long. The germline V gene has CDR1 MGHRA and CDR2 YSYEKL. Here the CDR3 DNA reads TGCGCCAGCAGCCAAATAGCGGGATACGAGACCCAGTACTTC. It codes for CASSQIAGYETQYF.

The chain is built from TRBV5-1 and TRBJ1-3, with D perhaps matching TRBD1 (6 bases). The CDR3 spans 15 residues. Between the trimmed V and J ends, which lost 4 bases and 4 bases, there was a span of 15 bases. Looked up from germline, CDR1 is SGHRS and CDR2 is YFSETQ. CDR3 sequence (DNA): TGCGCCAGCAGCCCAAGGGGGGCTATAGGAAACACCATATATTTT. It specifies CASSPRGAIGNTIYF.

The chain employs TRBV7-9 and TRBJ1-3; TRBD1 matches at 7 bases. Trimming removed 5 bases from V and 0 bases from J; junction bases left unmatched: 4. CDR3 length: 15 residues. The germline CDR1 and CDR2 sequences are SEHNR and FQNEAQ (reference sequence). The DNA of the CDR3 is TGTGCCAGCAGCCCGGGACAGTCCTCTGGAAACACCATATATTTT. Residues: CASSPGQSSGNTIYF.

The V call is TRBV7-2, the J call TRBJ2-2, with 10 bases aligning to TRBD1. CDR3 size: 16 residues. J was trimmed by 2 bases and V by 4 bases; bases with no gene match: 4. CDR1 and CDR2 from the germline V gene are SGHTA and FQGNSA. The CDR3 bases are TGTGCCAGCAGCTCACGACAGGGGGCAAACACCGGGGAGCTGTTTTTT. Translating gives CASSSRQGANTGELFF.

The chain employs TRBV7-9 and TRBJ1-2; TRBD1 is a possible D gene (5 bases). Germline V gives CDR1 SEHNR, CDR2 FQNEAQ (reference sequence). Trimming took 5 bases from V and 5 from J, leaving 12 bases between them. The CDR3 runs to 13 residues. The CDR3 spells CASSRFDSYGYTF. As DNA, the CDR3 is TGTGCCAGCAGCCGTTTCGACAGTTATGGCTACACCTTC.

This chain connects TRBV9 to TRBJ2-7, with a weak D call TRBD1 (6 bases). Per germline, CDR1 SGDLS and CDR2 YYNGEE. V lost 4 bases to trimming and J lost 7 bases, with 18 bases between them. The length of the CDR3 is 14 residues. DNA of the CDR3: TGTGCCAGCAGCTCCAGGGGTGGCAGGGATGAGCAGTACTTC. The encoded protein is CASSSRGGRDEQYF.

The genes are TRBV15 and TRBJ2-1; the D call may be TRBD1 or TRBD2 (6 bases each). The CDR3 runs 14 residues. The V gene's germline CDR1 is LNHNV and CDR2 YYDKDF (reference sequence). Trimming pared 9 bases from V and 2 bases from J, leaving 14 bases between. In nucleotides, the CDR3 is TGTGCCACGGCCGGGGGCAGGACCTACAATGAGCAGTTCTTC. Protein: CATAGGRTYNEQFF.

This clone appeared once. The DNA of the CDR3 is TGTGCCAGCAGTTTTCGAGGGGCAGAGGCGTACTTC. Translation: CASSFRGAEAYF. This chain links TRBV28 with TRBJ2-7, with D perhaps TRBD1 or TRBD2 (5 bases each). In germline, CDR1 is MDHEN, CDR2 SYDVKM. The CDR3 covers 12 residues. V shed 3 bases and J shed 12 bases, with 15 bases lying between them.

V is TRBV7-2 and J is TRBJ2-2; D possibly corresponds to TRBD2 (5 bases). The CDR3 length is 15 residues. The germline V gene encodes CDR1 SGHTA and CDR2 FQGNSA. The V end lost 2 bases, the J end lost 3 bases, and 10 bases lay between the germline ends. The CDR3 sequence is CASSLPSSYTGELFF. CDR3 coding DNA: TGTGCCAGCAGCTTACCTAGCTCCTACACCGGGGAGCTGTTTTTT.

The chain combines TRBV11-2 with TRBJ1-2, with D uncertain. The CDR3 length is 15 residues. The germline V and J ends were trimmed by 4 bases and 1 base, with 13 bases remaining between them. The V gene's germline CDR1 is SGHAT and CDR2 FQNNGV. CDR3: CASSSRSTGNYGYTF. In DNA form, the CDR3 reads TGTGCCAGCAGCTCCCGCTCCACGGGTAACTATGGCTACACCTTC.

With regard to this clone: Other DNA variants within this sample encode the same CDR3. This chain uses TRBV7-9 with TRBJ1-5; D unresolved. Germline CDR1 and CDR2: SEHNR and FQNEAQ (reference sequence). V was trimmed by 4 bases and J by 3 bases, leaving 4 bases between them. This CDR3 contains 12 residues. The CDR3 DNA follows: TGTGCCAGCAGCTGGTCCAATCAGCCCCAGCATTTT. Translation gives CASSWSNQPQHF.

The rearrangement links TRBV11-1 to TRBJ2-7; D call uncertain. V lost 4 bases, J lost 6 bases, and 19 bases lay in between. The CDR3 covers 15 residues. Germline V gene sequence: CDR1 SGHAT, CDR2 FQDESV (reference sequence). The DNA of the CDR3 is TGTGCCAGCAGCTATCAAAATCCCCTCTTCAGCGAGCAGTACTTC. Translated, it gives CASSYQNPLFSEQYF.

The chain links TRBV9 to TRBJ2-7; 9 nucleotides match TRBD1. J lost 5 bases, V lost 0 bases, and 6 bases had no gene match. Germline values: CDR1 SGDLS, CDR2 YYNGEE. The CDR3 runs to 15 residues. The CDR3 coding sequence is TGTGCCAGCAGCGTAGGCCGGGACAGGGTCCACGAGCAGTACTTC. Translating gives CASSVGRDRVHEQYF.

This clone was seen only once. The chain recombines TRBV7-6 with TRBJ2-2; 9 nucleotides align to TRBD2. The germline V gene has CDR1 SGHVS and CDR2 FNYEAQ. The V and J ends lost 0 bases and 4 bases, in that order; junction bases with no gene match: 9. The CDR3 consists of 18 residues. The CDR3 region has the DNA TGTGCCAGCAGCTTAGCGGGACTAGCCGGGAATCGCACCGGGGAGCTGTTTTTT. Translating gives CASSLAGLAGNRTGELFF.

On this clone itself: The identical CDR3 is also encoded by other nucleotide sequences in the sample. The gene calls are TRBV9 and TRBJ2-1, with D possibly matching TRBD2 (5 bases). CDR1 is SGDLS and CDR2 is YYNGEE in the germline V gene. CDR3 size: 13 residues. V dropped 3 bases and J dropped 4 bases, with 8 bases sitting between them. Here the CDR3 DNA reads TGTGCCAGCAGCGCGGGATCATACAATGAGCAGTTCTTC. This encodes CASSAGSYNEQFF.

V and J are TRBV6-5 and TRBJ1-2, with D tentatively TRBD1 (6 bases). Per germline, CDR1 MNHEY and CDR2 SVGAGI. V dropped 5 bases and J dropped 7 bases, with 17 bases sitting between them. This CDR3 is 14 amino acids long. In nucleotides, the CDR3 is TGTGCCAGCAGTACCCAAACAATGGACAGTGGCTACACCTTC. It specifies CASSTQTMDSGYTF.